This T cell receptor beta chain was found in a study of T cells expressing NK-cell markers. Study context: HCMV serostatus: seven of eight sequenced donors positive, one negative. The study, taken as a whole, reports: The CD3+CD56-NKG2C+ fraction of a handful of donors was likewise dominated by these clonotypes.

CDR3 length: 15 residues. Germline V gives CDR1 LGHDT, CDR2 YNNKEL (reference sequence). Regarding this clonotype: Antigen specificity is unknown.

From its re-call of the 5' RACE reads, TCRdb lists each CDR3 protein once, without DNA. The sample table sets out some 150,000 distinct CDR3 sequences. This chain joins TRBV3-1 and TRBJ2-5; without DNA, the TCRdb call of TRBD1 cannot be checked. This clonotype was obtained from a woman in her forties or fifties in good health. Source material: blood T cells: a sorted CD56 or NKG2C T cell subset, CD4+ or CD8+ T cells, or bulk PBMC T cells (not recorded which). CDR3: CASSRRDRGRETQYF.